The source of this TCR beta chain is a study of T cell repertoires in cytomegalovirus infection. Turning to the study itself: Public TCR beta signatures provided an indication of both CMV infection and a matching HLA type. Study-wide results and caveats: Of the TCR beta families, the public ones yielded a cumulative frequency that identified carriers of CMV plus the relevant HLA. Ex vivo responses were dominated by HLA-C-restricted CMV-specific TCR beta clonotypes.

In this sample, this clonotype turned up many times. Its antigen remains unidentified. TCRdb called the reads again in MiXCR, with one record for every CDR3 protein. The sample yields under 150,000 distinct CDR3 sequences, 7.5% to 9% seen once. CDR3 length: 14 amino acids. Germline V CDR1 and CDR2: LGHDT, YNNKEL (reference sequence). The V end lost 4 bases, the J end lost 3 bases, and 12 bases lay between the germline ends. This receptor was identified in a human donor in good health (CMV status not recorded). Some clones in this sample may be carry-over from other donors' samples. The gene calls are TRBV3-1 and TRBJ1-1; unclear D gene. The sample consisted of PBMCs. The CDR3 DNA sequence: TGTGCCAGCAGCCCACAGCGAACTTACACTGAAGCTTTCTTT. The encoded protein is CASSPQRTYTEAFF.